This paragraph reports one T cell receptor (beta chain). This entry belongs to a study of memory CD4+ T cells and cytomegalovirus serostatus. V was shortened by 2 bases and J by 6 bases, with 11 bases between the two germline ends. Germline CDR1 reads MDHEN; CDR2 reads SYDVKM. This CDR3 spans 14 amino acids. Single viable CD3+CD4+CD8-CD45RO+ cells were sorted as the memory CD4+ T cells. Clones were read by immunoSEQ multiplex PCR, and TCRdb kept only the in-frame ones, dropping some. The sample gives about 41,000 clones, 76% of which show up once; around 6.6% is in the top ten. Sequences were obtained from memory CD4+ T cells from blood. This clonotype originated in an adult in good health and CMV-seronegative. The gene calls are TRBV28 and TRBJ1-5, with D possibly matching TRBD1 (6 bases). In DNA form, the CDR3 reads TGTGCCAGCAGTTTAGGCCTAGGGGGTCAGCCCCAGCATTTT. Protein sequence: CASSLGLGGQPQHF.